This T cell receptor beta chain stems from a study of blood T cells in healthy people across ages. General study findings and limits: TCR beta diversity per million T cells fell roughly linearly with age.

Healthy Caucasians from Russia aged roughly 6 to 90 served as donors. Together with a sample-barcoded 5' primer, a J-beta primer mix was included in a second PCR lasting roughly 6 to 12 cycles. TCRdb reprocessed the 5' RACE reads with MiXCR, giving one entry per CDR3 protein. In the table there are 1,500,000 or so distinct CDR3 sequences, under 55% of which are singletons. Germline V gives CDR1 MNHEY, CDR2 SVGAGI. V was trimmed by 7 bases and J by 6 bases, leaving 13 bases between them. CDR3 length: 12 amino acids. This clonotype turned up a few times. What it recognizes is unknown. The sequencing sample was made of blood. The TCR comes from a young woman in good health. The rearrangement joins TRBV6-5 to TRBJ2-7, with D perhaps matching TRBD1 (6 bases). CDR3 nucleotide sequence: TGTGCCAGCACCAGGGGCCGAGGCGAGCAGTACTTC. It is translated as CASTRGRGEQYF.